This T cell receptor beta chain was identified in a study of CD8+ T cells in alopecia areata. Study conclusions and caveats: Both scalp clonality and the expanded CD8+ clones among the top 100 showed a significant decrease with tofacitinib.

cDNA prepared by RNA extraction and subsequent reverse transcription served as the template for sequencing. Sequencing used immunoSEQ multiplex PCR; TCRdb keeps in-frame clones, though not all of them. The data hold 150,000 to 200,000 clones, with roughly 63% observed a single time. The V and J ends lost 2 bases and 1 base, in that order; junction bases with no gene match: 3. Germline values: CDR1 GTSNPN, CDR2 SVGIG (reference sequence). The CDR3 runs to 14 residues. The table lists this clone with a few counts. Its antigen is still unknown. Other nucleotide sequences in the sample specify the same CDR3. The treatment is: oral pan-JAK inhibitor, 5-10 mg twice daily.

This clonotype was sampled from a human donor with alopecia areata. The source material was CD4+ T cells sorted from blood, sampled at week 56, from a patient treated with tofacitinib. The chain recombines TRBV30 with TRBJ1-1; 8 bases line up with TRBD1. Here the CDR3 DNA reads TGTGCCTGGAGTCTAGGACAGGGGAACACTGAAGCTTTCTTT. Protein: CAWSLGQGNTEAFF. Full variable domain (rest looked up from reference TRBV30 and TRBJ1-1): SQTIHQWPATLVQPVGSPLSLECTVEGTSNPNLYWYRQAAGRGLQLLFYSVGIGQISSEVPQNLSASRPQDRQFILSSKKLLLSDSGFYLCAWSLGQGNTEAFFGQGTRLTVV.